This TCR beta chain was profiled in a study of OX40 agonist ivuxolimab in advanced cancers. Study summary: Cohort: around 83% men, mean age about 62, aged about 23 to 80. Having had anti-PD-1, anti-PD-L1 or anti-CTLA-4 therapy before was allowed, and over 35% had some.

Comments on this clone: Its antigen is undetermined.

Study-level results: CD4+ and CD8+ blood T cells expanded clonally by week 6 at 0.1 to 3.0 mg/kg.

Profiled with immunoSEQ multiplex PCR; TCRdb holds only in-frame clones, not every one. Here the sample spans 65,000 to 95,000 clones, around 83% being singletons. The receptor's source is an adult with an advanced solid tumor such as melanoma, head and neck, liver or kidney cancer. Sequenced here: CD4+ or CD8+ T cells sorted from blood, sampled in a trial of the OX40 agonist ivuxolimab.

CDR3 sequence reads: CASSEVEKLSGYSSGANVLTF. CDR3 in DNA: TGTGCCAGCAGTGAAGTGGAAAAACTTAGCGGGTACTCCTCTGGGGCCAACGTCCTGACTTTC. The chain links TRBV6-1 to TRBJ2-6; TRBD2 agrees at 7 bases. V gave up 1 base and J gave up 0 bases; unmatched junction bases: 15. The CDR3 extends over 21 amino acids. Germline-derived CDR1 and CDR2 are MNHNS and SASEGT.